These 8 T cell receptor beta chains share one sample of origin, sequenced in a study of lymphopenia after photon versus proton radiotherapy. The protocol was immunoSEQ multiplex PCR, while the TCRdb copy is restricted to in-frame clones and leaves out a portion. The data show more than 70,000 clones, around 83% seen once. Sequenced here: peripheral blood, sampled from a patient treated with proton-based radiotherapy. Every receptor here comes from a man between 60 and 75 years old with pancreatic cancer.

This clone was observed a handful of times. CDR3 coding DNA: TGCGCCAGCAGCCAAGATCTAGGGACTAGCGGGATAATGAATGAGCAGTTCTTC. It translates to CASSQDLGTSGIMNEQFF. V usage is TRBV4-1 and J usage is TRBJ2-1, with TRBD2 identical over 13 bases. This CDR3 is built from 18 residues. CDR1 and CDR2 (germline): MGHRA, YSYEKL. V trimming: 0 bases; J trimming: 7 bases; junction bases outside the gene matches: 9.

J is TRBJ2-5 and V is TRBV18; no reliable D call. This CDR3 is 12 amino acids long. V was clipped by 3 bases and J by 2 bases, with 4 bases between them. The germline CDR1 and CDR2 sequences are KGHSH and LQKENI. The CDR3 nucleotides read TGTGCCAGCTCACCTCAACAAGAGACCCAGTACTTC. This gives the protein CASSPQQETQYF.

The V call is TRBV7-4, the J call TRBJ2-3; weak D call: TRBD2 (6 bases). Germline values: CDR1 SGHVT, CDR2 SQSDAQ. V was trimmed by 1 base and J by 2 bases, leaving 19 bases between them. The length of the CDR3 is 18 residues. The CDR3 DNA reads TGTGCCAGCAGCTTAGACCCTGGGGGGAATTGGGCCACAGATACGCAGTATTTT. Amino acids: CASSLDPGGNWATDTQYF.

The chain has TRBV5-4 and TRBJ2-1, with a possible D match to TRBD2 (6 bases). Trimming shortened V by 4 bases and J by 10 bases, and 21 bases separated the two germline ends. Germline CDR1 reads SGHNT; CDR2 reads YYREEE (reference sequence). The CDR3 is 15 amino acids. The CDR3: CASSRWQGGPGEQFF. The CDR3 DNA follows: TGTGCCAGCAGCCGGTGGCAGGGAGGACCTGGGGAGCAGTTCTTC.

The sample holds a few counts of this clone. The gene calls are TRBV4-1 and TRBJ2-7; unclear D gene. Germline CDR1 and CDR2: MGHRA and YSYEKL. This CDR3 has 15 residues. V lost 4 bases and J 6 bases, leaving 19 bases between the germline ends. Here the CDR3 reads CASSRLPDLLSEQYF. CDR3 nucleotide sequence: TGCGCCAGCAGCCGCCTCCCGGACCTCCTGAGCGAGCAGTACTTC.

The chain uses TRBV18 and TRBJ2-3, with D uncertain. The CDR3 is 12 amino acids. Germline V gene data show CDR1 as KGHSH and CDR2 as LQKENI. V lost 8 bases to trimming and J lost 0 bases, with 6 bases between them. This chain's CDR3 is CASGSSTDTQYF. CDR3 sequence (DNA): TGTGCCAGCGGCTCTAGCACAGATACGCAGTATTTT.

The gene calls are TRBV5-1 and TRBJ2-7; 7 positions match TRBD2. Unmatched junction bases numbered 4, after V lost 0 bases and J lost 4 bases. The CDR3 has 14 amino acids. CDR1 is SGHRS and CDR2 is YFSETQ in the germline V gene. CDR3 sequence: CASSLDLLAYEQYF. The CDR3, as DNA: TGCGCCAGCAGCTTGGACCTACTAGCGTACGAGCAGTACTTC.

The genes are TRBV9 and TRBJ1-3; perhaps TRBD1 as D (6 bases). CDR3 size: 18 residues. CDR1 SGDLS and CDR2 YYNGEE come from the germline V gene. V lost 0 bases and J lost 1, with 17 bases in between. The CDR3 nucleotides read TGTGCCAGCAGCGTAGCCCCTCGAACGGGGGCTTCTGGAAACACCATATATTTT. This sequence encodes CASSVAPRTGASGNTIYF.